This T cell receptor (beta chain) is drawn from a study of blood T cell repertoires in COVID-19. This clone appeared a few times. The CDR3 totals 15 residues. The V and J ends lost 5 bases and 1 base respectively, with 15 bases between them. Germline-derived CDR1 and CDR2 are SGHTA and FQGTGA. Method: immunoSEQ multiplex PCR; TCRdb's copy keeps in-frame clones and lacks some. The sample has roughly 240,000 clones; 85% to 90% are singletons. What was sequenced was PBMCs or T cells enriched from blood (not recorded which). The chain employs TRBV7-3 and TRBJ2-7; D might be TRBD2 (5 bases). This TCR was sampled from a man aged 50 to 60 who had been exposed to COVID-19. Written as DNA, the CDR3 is TGTGCCAGCAGCCACTCCCCGGGGAGTTCCTACGAGCAGTACTTC. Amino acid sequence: CASSHSPGSSYEQYF.